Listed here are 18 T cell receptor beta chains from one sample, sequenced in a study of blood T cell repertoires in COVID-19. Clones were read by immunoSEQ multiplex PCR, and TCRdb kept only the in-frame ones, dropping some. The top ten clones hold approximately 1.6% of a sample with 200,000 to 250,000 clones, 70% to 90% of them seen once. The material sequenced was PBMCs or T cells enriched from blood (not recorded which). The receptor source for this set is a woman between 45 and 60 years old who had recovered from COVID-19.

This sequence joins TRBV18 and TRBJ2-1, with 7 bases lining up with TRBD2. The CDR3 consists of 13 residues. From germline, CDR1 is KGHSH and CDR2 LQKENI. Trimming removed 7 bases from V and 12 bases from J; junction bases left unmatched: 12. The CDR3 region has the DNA TGTGCCAGCTTCACCAGTATCCGGGAGGCGCAGTTCTTC. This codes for CASFTSIREAQFF.

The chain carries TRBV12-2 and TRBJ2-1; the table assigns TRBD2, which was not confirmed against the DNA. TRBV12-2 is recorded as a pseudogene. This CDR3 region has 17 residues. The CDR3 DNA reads TGTGCAAGTCGCTTAGGGACTAGCGGGAGTCAGTACAATGAGCAGTTCTTC. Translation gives CASRLGTSGSQYNEQFF.

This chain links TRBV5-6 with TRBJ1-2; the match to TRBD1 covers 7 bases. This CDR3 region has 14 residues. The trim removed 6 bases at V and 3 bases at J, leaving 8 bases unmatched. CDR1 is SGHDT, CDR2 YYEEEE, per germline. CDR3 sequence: CASTVGQMHYGYTF. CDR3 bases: TGTGCCAGCACCGTGGGACAGATGCACTATGGCTACACCTTC.

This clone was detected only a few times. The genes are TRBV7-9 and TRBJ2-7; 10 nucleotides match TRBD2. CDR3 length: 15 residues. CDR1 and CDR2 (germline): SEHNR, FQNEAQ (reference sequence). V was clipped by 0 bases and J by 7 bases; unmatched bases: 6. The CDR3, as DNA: TGTGCCAGCAGCTTAGCTCTTGCTAGCGGGAGAGAGCAGTACTTC. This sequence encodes CASSLALASGREQYF.

DNA of the CDR3: TGCGCCAGCAGCCATATTTCGGGAATCAGTGAAAAACTGTTTTTT. Protein product: CASSHISGISEKLFF. The rearrangement links TRBV4-3 to TRBJ1-4; D remains ambiguous. V was cut by 3 bases and J by 7 bases, with 15 bases left in between. Germline V gene sequence: CDR1 LGHNA, CDR2 YSLEER. The CDR3 has 15 amino acids.

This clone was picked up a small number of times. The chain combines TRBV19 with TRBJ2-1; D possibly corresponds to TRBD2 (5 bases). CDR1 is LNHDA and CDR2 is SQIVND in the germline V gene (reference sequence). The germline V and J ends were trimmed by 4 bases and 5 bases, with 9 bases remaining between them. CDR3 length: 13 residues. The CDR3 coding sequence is TGTGCCAGTAGTAGACTATATGACAATGAGCAGTTCTTC. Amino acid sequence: CASSRLYDNEQFF.

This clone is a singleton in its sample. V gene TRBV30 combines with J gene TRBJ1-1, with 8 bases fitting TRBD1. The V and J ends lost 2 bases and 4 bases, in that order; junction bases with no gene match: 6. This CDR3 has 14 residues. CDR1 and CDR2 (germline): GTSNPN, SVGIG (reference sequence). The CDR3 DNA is TGTGCCTGGAGTCCCACAGGGGGTCGCACTGAAGCTTTCTTT. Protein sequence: CAWSPTGGRTEAFF. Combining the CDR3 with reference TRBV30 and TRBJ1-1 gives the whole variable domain SQTIHQWPATLVQPVGSPLSLECTVEGTSNPNLYWYRQAAGRGLQLLFYSVGIGQISSEVPQNLSASRPQDRQFILSSKKLLLSDSGFYLCAWSPTGGRTEAFFGQGTRLTVV.

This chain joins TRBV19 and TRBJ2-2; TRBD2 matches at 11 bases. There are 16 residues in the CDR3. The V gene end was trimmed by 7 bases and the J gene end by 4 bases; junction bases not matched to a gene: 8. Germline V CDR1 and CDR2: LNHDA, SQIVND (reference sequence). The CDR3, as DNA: TGTGCCAGTATGGGGACCGGGACTAGCGGCACCGGGGAGCTGTTTTTT. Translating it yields CASMGTGTSGTGELFF.

The CDR3 spells CASSPGGQIRGSGANVLTF. Written as DNA, the CDR3 is TGCGCCAGCAGTCCGGGTGGACAAATTAGAGGCTCTGGGGCCAACGTCCTGACTTTC. The chain carries TRBV5-1 and TRBJ2-6; D perhaps matches TRBD1 (5 bases). V was cut by 5 bases and J by 0 bases, with 21 bases left in between. The germline V gene has CDR1 SGHRS and CDR2 YFSETQ. This CDR3 has 19 amino acids. Filled out from reference TRBV5-1 and TRBJ2-6, the complete variable domain reads KAGVTQTPRYLIKTRGQQVTLSCSPISGHRSVSWYQQTPGQGLQFLFEYFSETQRNKGNFPGRFSGRQFSNSRSEMNVSTLELGDSALYLCASSPGGQIRGSGANVLTFGAGSRLTVL.

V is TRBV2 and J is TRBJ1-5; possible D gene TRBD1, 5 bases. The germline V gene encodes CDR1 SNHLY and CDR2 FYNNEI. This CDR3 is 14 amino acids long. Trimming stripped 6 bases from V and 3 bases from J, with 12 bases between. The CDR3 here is CASRGLGTNQPQHF. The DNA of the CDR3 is TGTGCCAGCAGGGGGCTGGGAACCAATCAGCCCCAGCATTTT.

CDR3 bases: TGTGCCAGCCTAGATTGGACTAGCGGTAACACCGGGGAGCTGTTTTTT. Translation gives CASLDWTSGNTGELFF. The rearrangement links TRBV7-9 to TRBJ2-2, with TRBD2 matching over 10 bases. This CDR3 has 16 residues. Germline CDR1 reads SEHNR; CDR2 reads FQNEAQ (reference sequence). The V gene end was trimmed by 8 bases and the J gene end by 2 bases; junction bases not matched to a gene: 8.

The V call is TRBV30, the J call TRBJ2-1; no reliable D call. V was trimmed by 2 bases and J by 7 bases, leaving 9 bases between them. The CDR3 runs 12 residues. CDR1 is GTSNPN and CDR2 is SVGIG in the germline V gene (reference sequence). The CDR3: CAWSLTANEQFF. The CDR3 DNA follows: TGTGCCTGGAGTCTGACTGCAAATGAGCAGTTCTTC. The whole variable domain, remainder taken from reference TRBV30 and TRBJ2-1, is SQTIHQWPATLVQPVGSPLSLECTVEGTSNPNLYWYRQAAGRGLQLLFYSVGIGQISSEVPQNLSASRPQDRQFILSSKKLLLSDSGFYLCAWSLTANEQFFGPGTRLTVL.

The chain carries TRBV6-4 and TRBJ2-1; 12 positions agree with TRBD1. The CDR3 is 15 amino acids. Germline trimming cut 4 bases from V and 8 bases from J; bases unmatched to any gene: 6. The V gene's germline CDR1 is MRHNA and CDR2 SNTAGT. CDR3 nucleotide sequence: TGTGCCAGCAGTGTTCTAGGGACAGGGGGCCATGAGCAGTTCTTC. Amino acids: CASSVLGTGGHEQFF.

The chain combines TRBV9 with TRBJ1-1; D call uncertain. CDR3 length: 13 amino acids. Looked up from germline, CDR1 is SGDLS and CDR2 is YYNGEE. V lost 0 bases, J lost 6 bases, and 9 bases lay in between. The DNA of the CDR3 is TGTGCCAGCAGCGTAGACGTCAGATCTGAAGCTTTCTTT. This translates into CASSVDVRSEAFF.

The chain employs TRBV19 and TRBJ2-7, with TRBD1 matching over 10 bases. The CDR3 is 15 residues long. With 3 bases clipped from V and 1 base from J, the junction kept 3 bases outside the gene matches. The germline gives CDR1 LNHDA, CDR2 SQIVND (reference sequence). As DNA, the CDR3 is TGTGCCAGTAGTATGGGGACAGGGGAGTCCTACGAGCAGTACTTC. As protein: CASSMGTGESYEQYF. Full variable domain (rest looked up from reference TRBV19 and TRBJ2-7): DGGITQSPKYLFRKEGQNVTLSCEQNLNHDAMYWYRQDPGQGLRLIYYSQIVNDFQKGDIAEGYSVSREKKESFPLTVTSAQKNPTAFYLCASSMGTGESYEQYFGPGTRLTVT.

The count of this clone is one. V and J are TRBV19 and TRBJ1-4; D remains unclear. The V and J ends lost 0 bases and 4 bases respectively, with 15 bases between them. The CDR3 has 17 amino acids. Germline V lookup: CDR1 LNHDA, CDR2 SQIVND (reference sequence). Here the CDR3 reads CASSIEGRISNNEKLFF. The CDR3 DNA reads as TGTGCCAGTAGTATAGAGGGCAGGATATCGAATAATGAAAAACTGTTTTTT.

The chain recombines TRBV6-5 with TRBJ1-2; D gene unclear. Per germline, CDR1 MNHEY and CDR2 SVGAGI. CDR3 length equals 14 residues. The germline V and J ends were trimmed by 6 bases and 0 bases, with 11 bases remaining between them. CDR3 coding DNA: TGTGCCAGCAGGCAGGCTCCAGCTAACTATGGCTACACCTTC. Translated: CASRQAPANYGYTF.

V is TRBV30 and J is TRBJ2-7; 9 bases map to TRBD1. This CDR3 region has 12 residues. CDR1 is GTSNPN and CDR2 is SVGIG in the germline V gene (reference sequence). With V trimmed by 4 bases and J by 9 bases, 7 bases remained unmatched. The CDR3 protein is CAWTGTGYGQYF. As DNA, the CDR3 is TGTGCCTGGACCGGGACAGGGTATGGGCAGTACTTC.